This TCR beta chain was recovered during a study of T cell responses to AZD1222 COVID-19 vaccine. Generated by immunoSEQ multiplex PCR, the TCRdb table keeps only in-frame clones and is missing some. Here the sample spans around 200,000 clones, just over 85% being singletons. The V gene's germline CDR1 is GTSNPN and CDR2 SVGIG (reference sequence). The V gene end was trimmed by 7 bases and the J gene end by 6 bases; junction bases not matched to a gene: 14. The CDR3 contains 14 residues. This chain links TRBV30 with TRBJ1-2; 7 positions agree with TRBD1. This specimen was peripheral blood, taken on day 0 of AZD1222 vaccination. This receptor was obtained from an adult in good health. In DNA form, the CDR3 reads TGTGCCTTCAACCGGGACAGTGAGGGGAATGGCTACACCTTC. Translating gives CAFNRDSEGNGYTF.